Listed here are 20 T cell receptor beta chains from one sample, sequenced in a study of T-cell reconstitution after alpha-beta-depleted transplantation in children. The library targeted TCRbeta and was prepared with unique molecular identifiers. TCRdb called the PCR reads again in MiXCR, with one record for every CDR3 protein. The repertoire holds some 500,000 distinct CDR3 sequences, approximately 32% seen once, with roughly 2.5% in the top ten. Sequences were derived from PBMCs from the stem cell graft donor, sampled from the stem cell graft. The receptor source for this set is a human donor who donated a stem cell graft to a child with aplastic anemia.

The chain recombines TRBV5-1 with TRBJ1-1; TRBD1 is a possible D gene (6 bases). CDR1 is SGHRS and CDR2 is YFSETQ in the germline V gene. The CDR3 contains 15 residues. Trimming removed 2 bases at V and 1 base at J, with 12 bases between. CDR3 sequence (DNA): TGCGCCAGCAGCTTACGCGGGACACCGAACACTGAAGCTTTCTTT. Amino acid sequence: CASSLRGTPNTEAFF.

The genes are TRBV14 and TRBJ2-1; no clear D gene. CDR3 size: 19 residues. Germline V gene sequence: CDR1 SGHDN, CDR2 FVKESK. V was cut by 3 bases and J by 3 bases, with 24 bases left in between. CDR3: CASSHPRQESPYLYNEQFF. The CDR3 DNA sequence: TGTGCCAGCAGCCATCCTAGGCAGGAGTCCCCCTACCTCTACAATGAGCAGTTCTTC.

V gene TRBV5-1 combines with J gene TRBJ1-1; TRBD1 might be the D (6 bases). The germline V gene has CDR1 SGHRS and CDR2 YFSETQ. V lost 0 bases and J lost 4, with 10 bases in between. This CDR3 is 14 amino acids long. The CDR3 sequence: CASSLVGGTTEAFF. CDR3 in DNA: TGCGCCAGCAGCTTGGTAGGGGGGACCACTGAAGCTTTCTTT.

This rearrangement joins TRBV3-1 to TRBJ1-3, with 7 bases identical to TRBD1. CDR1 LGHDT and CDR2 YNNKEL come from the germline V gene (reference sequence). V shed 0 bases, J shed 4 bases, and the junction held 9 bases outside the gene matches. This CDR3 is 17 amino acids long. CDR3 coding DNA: TGTGCCAGCAGCCAAGAAGGGAGGGACAGATACGGAAACACCATATATTTT. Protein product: CASSQEGRDRYGNTIYF. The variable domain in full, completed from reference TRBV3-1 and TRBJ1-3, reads DTAVSQTPKYLVTQMGNDKSIKCEQNLGHDTMYWYKQDSKKFLKIMFSYNNKELIINETVPNRFSPKSPDKAHLNLHINSLELGDSAVYFCASSQEGRDRYGNTIYFGEGSWLTVV.

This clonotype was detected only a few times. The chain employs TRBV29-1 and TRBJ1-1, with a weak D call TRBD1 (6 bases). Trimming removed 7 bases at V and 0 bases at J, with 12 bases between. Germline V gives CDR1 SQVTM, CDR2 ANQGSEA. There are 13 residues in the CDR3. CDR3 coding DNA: TGCAGCGCCGGACAGATCATGAACACTGAAGCTTTCTTT. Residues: CSAGQIMNTEAFF.

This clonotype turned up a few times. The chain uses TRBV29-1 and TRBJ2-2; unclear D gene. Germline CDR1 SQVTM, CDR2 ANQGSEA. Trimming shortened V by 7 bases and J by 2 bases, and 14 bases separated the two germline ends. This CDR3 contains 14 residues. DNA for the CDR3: TGCAGCGCGGTGGGTCTCTTCAACACCGGGGAGCTGTTTTTT. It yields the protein CSAVGLFNTGELFF.

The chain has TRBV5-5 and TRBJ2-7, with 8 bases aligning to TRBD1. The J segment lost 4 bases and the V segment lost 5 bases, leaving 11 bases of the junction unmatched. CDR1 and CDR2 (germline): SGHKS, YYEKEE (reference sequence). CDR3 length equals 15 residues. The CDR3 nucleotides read TGTGCCAGCAGATACCGGGACAGGCTATCTTACGAGCAGTACGTC. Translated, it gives CASRYRDRLSYEQYV.

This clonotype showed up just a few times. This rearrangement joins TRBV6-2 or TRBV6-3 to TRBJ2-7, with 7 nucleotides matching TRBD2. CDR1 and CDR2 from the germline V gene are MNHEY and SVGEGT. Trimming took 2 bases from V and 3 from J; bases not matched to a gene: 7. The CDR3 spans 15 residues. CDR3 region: CASSYGTGTIYEQYV. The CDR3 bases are TGTGCCAGCAGTTACGGAACCGGGACTATCTACGAGCAGTACGTC.

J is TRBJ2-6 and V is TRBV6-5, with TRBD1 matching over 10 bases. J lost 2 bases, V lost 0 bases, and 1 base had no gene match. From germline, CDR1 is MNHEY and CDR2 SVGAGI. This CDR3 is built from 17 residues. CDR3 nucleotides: TGTGCCAGCAGTTACTCGGGGACAGGGGCTGGGGCCAACGTCCTGACTTTC. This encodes CASSYSGTGAGANVLTF.

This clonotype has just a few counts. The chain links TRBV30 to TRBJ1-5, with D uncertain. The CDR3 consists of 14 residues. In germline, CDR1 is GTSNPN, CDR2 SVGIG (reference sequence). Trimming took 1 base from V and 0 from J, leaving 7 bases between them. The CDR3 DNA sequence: TGTGCCTGGAGTGGTGGCGGTAGCAATCAGCCCCAGCATTTT. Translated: CAWSGGGSNQPQHF.

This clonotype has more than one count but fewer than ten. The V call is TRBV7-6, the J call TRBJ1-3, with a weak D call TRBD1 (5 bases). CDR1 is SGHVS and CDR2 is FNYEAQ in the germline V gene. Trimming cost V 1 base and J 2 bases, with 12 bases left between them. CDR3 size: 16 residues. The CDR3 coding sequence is TGTGCCAGCAGCTTAGACCCCGGCAGGGCTGGAAACACCATATATTTT. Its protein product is CASSLDPGRAGNTIYF.

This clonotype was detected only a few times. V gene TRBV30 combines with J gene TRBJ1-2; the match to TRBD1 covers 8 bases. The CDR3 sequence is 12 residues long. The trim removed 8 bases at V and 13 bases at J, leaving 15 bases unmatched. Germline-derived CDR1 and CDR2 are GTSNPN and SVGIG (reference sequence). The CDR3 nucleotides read TGTGCCAGTTATGACAGGGGAGAGACTTTCACCTTC. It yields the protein CASYDRGETFTF.

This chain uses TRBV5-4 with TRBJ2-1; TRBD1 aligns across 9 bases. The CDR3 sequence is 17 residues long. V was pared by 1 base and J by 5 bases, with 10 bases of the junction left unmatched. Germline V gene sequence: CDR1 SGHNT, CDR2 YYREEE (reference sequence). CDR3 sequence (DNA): TGTGCCAGCAGCTTGCCCGGGGGTAGGACAGGGGACAATGAGCAGTTCTTC. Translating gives CASSLPGGRTGDNEQFF.

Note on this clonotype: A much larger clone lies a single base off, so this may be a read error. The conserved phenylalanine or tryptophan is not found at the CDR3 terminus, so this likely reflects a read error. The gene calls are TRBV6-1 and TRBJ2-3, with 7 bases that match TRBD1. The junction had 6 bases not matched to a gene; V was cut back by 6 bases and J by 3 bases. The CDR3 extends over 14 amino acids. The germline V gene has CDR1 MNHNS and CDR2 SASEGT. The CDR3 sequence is CASSFYRGTDTQYS. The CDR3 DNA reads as TGTGCCAGCAGCTTTTACAGGGGAACAGATACGCAGTATTCT.

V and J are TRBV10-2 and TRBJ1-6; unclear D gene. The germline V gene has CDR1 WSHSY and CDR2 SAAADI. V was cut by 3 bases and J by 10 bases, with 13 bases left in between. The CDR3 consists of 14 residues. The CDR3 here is CASSETPSGSPLHF. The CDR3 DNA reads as TGCGCCAGCAGTGAAACACCCAGTGGGTCACCCCTCCACTTT.

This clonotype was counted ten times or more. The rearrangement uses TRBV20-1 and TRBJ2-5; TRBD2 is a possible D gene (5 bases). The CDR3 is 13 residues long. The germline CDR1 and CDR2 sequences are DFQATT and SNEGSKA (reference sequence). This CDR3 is CSAELGLGETQYF. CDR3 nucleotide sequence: TGCAGCGCGGAACTAGGGCTCGGAGAGACCCAGTACTTC.

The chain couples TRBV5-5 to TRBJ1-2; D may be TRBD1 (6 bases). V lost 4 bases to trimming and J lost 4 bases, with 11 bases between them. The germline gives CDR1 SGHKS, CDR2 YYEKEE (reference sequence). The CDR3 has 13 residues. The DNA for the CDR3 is TGTGCCAGCAGCCTCGGGACAACCTATGGCTACACCTTC. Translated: CASSLGTTYGYTF.

For the CDR3, the DNA is TGTGCCAGCAGTCCCCTCCTTTCGACCCAGTACTTC. This sequence encodes CASSPLLSTQYF. The chain links TRBV6-2 or TRBV6-3 to TRBJ2-5, with D unresolved. The CDR3 length is 12 residues. Germline lookup yields CDR1 MNHEY and CDR2 SVGEGT. V lost 5 bases to trimming and J lost 7 bases, with 11 bases between them.

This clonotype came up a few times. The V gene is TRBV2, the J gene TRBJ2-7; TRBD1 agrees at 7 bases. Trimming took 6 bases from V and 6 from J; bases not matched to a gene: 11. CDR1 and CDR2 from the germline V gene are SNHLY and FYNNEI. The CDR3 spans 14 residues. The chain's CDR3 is CASSANLGGLEQYF. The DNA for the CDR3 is TGTGCCAGCAGCGCCAACCTAGGGGGCCTCGAGCAGTACTTC.

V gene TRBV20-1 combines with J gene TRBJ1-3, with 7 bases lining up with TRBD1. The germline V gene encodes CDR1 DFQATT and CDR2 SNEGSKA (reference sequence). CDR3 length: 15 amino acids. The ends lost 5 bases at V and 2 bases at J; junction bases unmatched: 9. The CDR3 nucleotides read TGCAGTGCTGGAAAACAGGGGCTCGCTGGAAACACCATATATTTT. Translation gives CSAGKQGLAGNTIYF.